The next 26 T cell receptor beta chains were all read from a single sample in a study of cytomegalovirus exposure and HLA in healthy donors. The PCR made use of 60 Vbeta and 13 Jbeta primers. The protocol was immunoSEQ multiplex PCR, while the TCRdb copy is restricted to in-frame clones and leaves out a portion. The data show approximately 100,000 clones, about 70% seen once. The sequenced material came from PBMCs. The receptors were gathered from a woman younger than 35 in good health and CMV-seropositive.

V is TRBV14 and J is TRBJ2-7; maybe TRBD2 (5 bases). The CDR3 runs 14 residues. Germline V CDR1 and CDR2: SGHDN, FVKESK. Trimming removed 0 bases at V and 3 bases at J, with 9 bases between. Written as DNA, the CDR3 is TGTGCCAGCAGCCAAGATCCAGGACTCTACGAGCAGTACTTC. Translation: CASSQDPGLYEQYF.

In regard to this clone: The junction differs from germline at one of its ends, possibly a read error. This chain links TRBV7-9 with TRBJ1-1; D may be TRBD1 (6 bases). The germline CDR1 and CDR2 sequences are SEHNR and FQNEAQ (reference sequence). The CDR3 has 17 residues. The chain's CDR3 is CSSSLGEGGMMDTEAFF. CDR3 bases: TGTTCCAGCAGCTTGGGGGAGGGGGGAATGATGGACACTGAAGCTTTCTTT.

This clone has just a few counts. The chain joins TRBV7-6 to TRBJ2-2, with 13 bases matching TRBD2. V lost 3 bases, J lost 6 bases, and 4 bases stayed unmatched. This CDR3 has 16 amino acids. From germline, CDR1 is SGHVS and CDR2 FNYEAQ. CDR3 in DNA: TGTGCCAGCAGCTTGGGACTAGCGGGGATGGCCGGGGAGCTGTTTTTT. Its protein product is CASSLGLAGMAGELFF.

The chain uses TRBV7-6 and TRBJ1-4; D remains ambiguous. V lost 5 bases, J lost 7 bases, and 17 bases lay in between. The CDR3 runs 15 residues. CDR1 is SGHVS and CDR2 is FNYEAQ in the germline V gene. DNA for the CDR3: TGTGCCAGCAGCCCGAGCGCAGAGAATGGTGAAAAACTGTTTTTT. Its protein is CASSPSAENGEKLFF.

CDR3 amino acids: CASRPPGTGVYNEQFF. In nucleotides, the CDR3 is TGTGCCAGCAGACCTCCCGGGACAGGGGTCTACAATGAGCAGTTCTTC. The gene calls are TRBV5-4 and TRBJ2-1; TRBD1 matches at 10 bases. The V and J ends lost 5 bases and 3 bases, in that order; junction bases with no gene match: 8. The CDR3 runs to 16 residues. Germline V gene data show CDR1 as SGHNT and CDR2 as YYREEE (reference sequence).

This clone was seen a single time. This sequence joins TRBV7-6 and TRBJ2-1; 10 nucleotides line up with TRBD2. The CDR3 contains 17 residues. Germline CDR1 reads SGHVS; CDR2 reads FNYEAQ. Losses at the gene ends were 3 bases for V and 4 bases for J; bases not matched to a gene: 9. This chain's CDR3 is CASSFRLAGATYNEQFF. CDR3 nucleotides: TGTGCCAGCAGCTTTAGGCTAGCGGGAGCCACTTACAATGAGCAGTTCTTC.

The CDR3: CASSLGGAGISNQPQHF. The CDR3 bases are TGTGCCAGCAGTTTGGGGGGGGCAGGGATAAGCAATCAGCCCCAGCATTTT. The J gene is TRBJ1-5, the V gene TRBV28, with TRBD1 as a possible D gene (6 bases). This CDR3 comprises 17 residues. Trimming left V 3 bases short and J 1 base short, with 16 bases between. Germline CDR1 and CDR2: MDHEN and SYDVKM.

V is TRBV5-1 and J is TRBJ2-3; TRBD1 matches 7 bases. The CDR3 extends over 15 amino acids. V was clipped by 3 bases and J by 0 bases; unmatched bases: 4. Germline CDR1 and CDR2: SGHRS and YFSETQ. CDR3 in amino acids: CASSSGQVSTDTQYF. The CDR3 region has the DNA TGCGCCAGCAGCTCCGGACAGGTTAGCACAGATACGCAGTATTTT.

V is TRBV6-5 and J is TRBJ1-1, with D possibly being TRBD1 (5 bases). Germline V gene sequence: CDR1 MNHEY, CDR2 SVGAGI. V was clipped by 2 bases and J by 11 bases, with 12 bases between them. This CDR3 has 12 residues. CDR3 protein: CASSYGAGRAFF. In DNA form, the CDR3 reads TGTGCCAGCAGTTACGGGGCAGGGAGGGCTTTCTTT.

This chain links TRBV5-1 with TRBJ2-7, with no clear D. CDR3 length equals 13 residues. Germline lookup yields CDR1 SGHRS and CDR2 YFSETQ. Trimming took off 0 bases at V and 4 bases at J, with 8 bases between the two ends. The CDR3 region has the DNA TGCGCCAGCAGCTTGGACAGTTTGTACGAGCAGTACTTC. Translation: CASSLDSLYEQYF.

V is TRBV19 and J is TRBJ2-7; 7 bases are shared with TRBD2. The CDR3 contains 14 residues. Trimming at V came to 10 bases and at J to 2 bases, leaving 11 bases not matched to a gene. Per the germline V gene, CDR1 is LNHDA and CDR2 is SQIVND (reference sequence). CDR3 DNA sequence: TGTGCCATCTCTAGCGGAGGCCCCACCTACGAGCAGTACTTC. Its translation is CAISSGGPTYEQYF.

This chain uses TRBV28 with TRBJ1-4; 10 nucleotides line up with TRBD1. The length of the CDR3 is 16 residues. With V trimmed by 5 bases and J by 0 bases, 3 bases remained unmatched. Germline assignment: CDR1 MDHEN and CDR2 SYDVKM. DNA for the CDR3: TGTGCCAGCAGTCGGGACAGGGGTGCAACTAATGAAAAACTGTTTTTT. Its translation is CASSRDRGATNEKLFF.

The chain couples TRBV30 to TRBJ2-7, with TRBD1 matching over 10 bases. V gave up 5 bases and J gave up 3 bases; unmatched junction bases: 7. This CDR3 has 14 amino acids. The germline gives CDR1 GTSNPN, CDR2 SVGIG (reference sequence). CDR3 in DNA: TGTGCCTGGGCTCTCGGGACAGGGGACTACGAGCAGTACTTC. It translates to CAWALGTGDYEQYF.

The chain's CDR3 is CASSQMGLAGGYEQYF. CDR3 DNA sequence: TGCGCCAGCAGCCAGATGGGACTAGCGGGAGGCTACGAGCAGTACTTC. This chain connects TRBV4-1 to TRBJ2-7, with 15 bases aligning to TRBD2. CDR3 size: 16 residues. V shed 3 bases, J shed 3 bases, and the junction held 3 bases outside the gene matches. Germline CDR1 reads MGHRA; CDR2 reads YSYEKL.

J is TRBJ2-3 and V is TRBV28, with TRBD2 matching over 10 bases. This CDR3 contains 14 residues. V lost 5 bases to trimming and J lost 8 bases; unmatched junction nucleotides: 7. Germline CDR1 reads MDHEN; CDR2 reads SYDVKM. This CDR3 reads CASSLPSGRGTQYF. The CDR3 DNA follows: TGTGCCAGCAGTCTCCCTAGCGGGAGAGGTACGCAGTATTTT.

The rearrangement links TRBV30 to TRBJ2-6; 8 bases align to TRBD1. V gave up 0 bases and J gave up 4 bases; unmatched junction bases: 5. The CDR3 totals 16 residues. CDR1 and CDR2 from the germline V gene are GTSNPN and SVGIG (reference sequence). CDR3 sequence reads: CAWSVQGGFGANVLTF. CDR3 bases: TGTGCCTGGAGTGTACAGGGGGGATTCGGGGCCAACGTCCTGACTTTC.

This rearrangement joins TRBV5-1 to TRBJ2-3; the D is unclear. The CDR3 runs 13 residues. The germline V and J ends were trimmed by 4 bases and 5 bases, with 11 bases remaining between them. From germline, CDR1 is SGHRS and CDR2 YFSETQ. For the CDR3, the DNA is TGCGCCAGCAGCGTGACCAGGAAAGATACGCAGTATTTT. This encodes CASSVTRKDTQYF.

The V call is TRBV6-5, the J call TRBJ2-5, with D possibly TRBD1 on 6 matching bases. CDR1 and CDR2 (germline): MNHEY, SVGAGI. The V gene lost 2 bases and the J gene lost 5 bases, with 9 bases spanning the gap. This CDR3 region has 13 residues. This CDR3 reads CASSYATGETQYF. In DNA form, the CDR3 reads TGTGCCAGCAGTTACGCAACAGGGGAGACCCAGTACTTC.

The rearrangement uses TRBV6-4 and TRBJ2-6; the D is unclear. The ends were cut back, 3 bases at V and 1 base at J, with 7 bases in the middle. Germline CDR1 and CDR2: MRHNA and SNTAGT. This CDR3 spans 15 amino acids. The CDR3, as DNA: TGTGCCAGCAGTGAGGCGGCGTCTGGGGCCAACGTCCTGACTTTC. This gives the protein CASSEAASGANVLTF.

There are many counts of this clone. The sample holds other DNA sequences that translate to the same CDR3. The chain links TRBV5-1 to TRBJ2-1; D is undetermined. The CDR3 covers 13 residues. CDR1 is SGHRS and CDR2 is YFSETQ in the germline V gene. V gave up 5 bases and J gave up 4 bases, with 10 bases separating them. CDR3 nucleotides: TGCGCCAGCAGGACTTCCGAATACAATGAGCAGTTCTTC. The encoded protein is CASRTSEYNEQFF.

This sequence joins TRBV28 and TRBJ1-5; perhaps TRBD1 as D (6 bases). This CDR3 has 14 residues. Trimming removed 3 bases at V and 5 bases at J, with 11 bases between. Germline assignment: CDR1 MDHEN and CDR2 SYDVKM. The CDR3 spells CASSFGQLDQPQHF. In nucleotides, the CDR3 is TGTGCCAGCAGTTTCGGACAGCTCGATCAGCCCCAGCATTTT.

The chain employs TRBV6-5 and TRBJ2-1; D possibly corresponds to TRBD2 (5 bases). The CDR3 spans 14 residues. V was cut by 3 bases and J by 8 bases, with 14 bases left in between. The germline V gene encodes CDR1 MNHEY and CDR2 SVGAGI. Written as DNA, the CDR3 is TGTGCCAGCAGTTATGAGCGGCAGGCCCATGAGCAGTTCTTC. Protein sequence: CASSYERQAHEQFF.

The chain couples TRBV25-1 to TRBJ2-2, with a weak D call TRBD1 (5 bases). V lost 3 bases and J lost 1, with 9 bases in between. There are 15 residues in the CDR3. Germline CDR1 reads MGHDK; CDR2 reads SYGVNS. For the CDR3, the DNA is TGTGCCAGCAGTGAGGCACAGGTGAACACCGGGGAGCTGTTTTTT. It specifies CASSEAQVNTGELFF.

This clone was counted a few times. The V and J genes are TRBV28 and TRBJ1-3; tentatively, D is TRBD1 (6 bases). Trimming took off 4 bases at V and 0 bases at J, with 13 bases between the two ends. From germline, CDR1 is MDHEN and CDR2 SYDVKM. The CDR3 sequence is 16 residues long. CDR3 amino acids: CASSSGGQNSGNTIYF. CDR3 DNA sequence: TGTGCCAGCAGTTCGGGGGGACAAAACTCTGGAAACACCATATATTTT.

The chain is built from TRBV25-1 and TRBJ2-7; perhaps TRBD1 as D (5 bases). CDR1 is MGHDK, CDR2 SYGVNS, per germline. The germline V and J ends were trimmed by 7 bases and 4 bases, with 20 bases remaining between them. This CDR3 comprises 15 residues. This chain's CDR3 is CASTDRQGLPYEQYF. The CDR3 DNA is TGTGCCAGCACGGATCGGCAGGGCCTTCCGTACGAGCAGTACTTC.

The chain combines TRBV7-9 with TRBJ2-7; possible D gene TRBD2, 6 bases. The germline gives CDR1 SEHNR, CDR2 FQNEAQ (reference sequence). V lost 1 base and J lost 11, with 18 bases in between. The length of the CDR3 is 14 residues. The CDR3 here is CASSLVPAPGGEYF. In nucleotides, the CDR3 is TGTGCCAGCAGCTTAGTTCCCGCCCCGGGCGGGGAGTACTTC.